This TCR beta chain came from a study of blood T cells in healthy people across ages. Overall study findings and caveats: PBMCs left unsorted prevented a conclusive naive versus antigen-experienced comparison.

A second about 7 to 11 cycle PCR used barcoded and J-beta primers. TCRdb fed the 5' RACE reads into MiXCR, producing one record per CDR3 protein. Here the sample spans over a million distinct CDR3 sequences, approximately 42% being singletons. Comments on this clonotype: What it binds is unknown.

At least 7 million PBMCs were isolated per sample. Per sample, no less than 5 micrograms of total RNA were extracted. The length of the CDR3 is 16 residues. CDR1 MNHNY and CDR2 SVGAGI come from the germline V gene (reference sequence). The specimen was blood. The sequence was obtained from a woman aged 18 to 35 in good health. J is TRBJ2-1 and V is TRBV6-6, with 7 bases lining up with TRBD1. The closer fit of TRBJ2-7 to the DNA end suggests the J call may be wrong. This CDR3 is CASTPTGVSSYNEQYF. CDR3 DNA: TGTGCCAGCACCCCTACAGGGGTTTCGTCCTACAATGAGCAGTACTTC.